These 28 T cell receptor beta chains originate from one sample sequenced in a study of cytomegalovirus exposure and HLA in healthy donors. The PCR was carried out with 60 Vbeta primers and 13 Jbeta primers. The method was immunoSEQ multiplex PCR; TCRdb's version includes in-frame clones alone and lacks a portion of them. The data contain 200,000 to 250,000 clones, roughly 78% of them singletons. The specimen sequenced was PBMCs. These receptors were collected from a boy younger than 18 in good health and CMV-seronegative.

This chain uses TRBV2 with TRBJ2-6; D is undetermined. The CDR3 contains 15 residues. V lost 9 bases and J 4 bases, leaving 16 bases between the germline ends. Germline V gene lookup returns CDR1 SNHLY and CDR2 FYNNEI. The DNA of the CDR3 is TGTGCCAGTCTCGGTCGTTTTAGAGGGGCCAACGTCCTGACTTTC. Amino acids: CASLGRFRGANVLTF. The whole variable domain, filled in from reference TRBV2 and TRBJ2-6, reads EPEVTQTPSHQVTQMGQEVILRCVPISNHLYFYWYRQILGQKVEFLVSFYNNEISEKSEIFDDQFSVERPDGSNFTLKIRSTKLEDSAMYFCASLGRFRGANVLTFGAGSRLTVL.

As concerns this clone: Mismatch with germline at one junction end may stem from a read error. The chain recombines TRBV2 with TRBJ2-7; D is perhaps TRBD2 (6 bases). Germline values: CDR1 SNHLY, CDR2 FYNNEI. This CDR3 comprises 12 residues. In DNA form, the CDR3 reads TGTGCCAGCATAGGTATCACGCGGGACCCTCACTTC. Its protein is CASIGITRDPHF.

The chain is built from TRBV5-8 and TRBJ1-4; D is uncertain. Germline V gives CDR1 SGHTS, CDR2 YDEGEE. This CDR3 region has 15 residues. V was pared by 2 bases and J by 11 bases, with 19 bases between. The CDR3 here is CASSFLPIDTSKLFF. For the CDR3, the DNA is TGTGCCAGCAGCTTCCTCCCCATAGACACCTCGAAACTGTTTTTT.

The chain links TRBV7-9 to TRBJ2-7, with a possible D match to TRBD2 (6 bases). Germline CDR1 and CDR2: SEHNR and FQNEAQ (reference sequence). V was shortened by 4 bases and J by 5 bases, with 9 bases between the two germline ends. This CDR3 contains 12 residues. CDR3 loop: CASSSASDEQYF. CDR3 in DNA: TGTGCCAGCAGCTCGGCTAGCGACGAGCAGTACTTC.

The genes are TRBV9 and TRBJ2-2, with D maybe TRBD2 (7 bases). This CDR3 region has 15 residues. Deletions cut 3 bases from V and 3 bases from J, with 12 bases between. Per the germline V gene, CDR1 is SGDLS and CDR2 is YYNGEE. Here the CDR3 reads CASSEKGGYTGELFF. CDR3 sequence (DNA): TGTGCCAGCAGCGAGAAGGGGGGGTACACCGGGGAGCTGTTTTTT. Full variable domain (outside the CDR3, taken from reference TRBV9 and TRBJ2-2): DSGVTQTPKHLITATGQRVTLRCSPRSGDLSVYWYQQSLDQGLQFLIQYYNGEERAKGNILERFSAQQFPDLHSELNLSSLELGDSALYFCASSEKGGYTGELFFGEGSRLTVL.

The chain employs TRBV19 and TRBJ1-5; D not certain. V dropped 0 bases and J dropped 4 bases, with 13 bases sitting between them. CDR1 and CDR2 from the germline V gene are LNHDA and SQIVND (reference sequence). The CDR3 is 16 residues long. The CDR3 DNA is TGTGCCAGTAGTATAGATCTTGAGGTTGGGAATCAGCCCCAGCATTTT. Amino acid sequence: CASSIDLEVGNQPQHF.

This chain joins TRBV5-1 and TRBJ2-3; D possibly corresponds to TRBD2 (6 bases). From germline, CDR1 is SGHRS and CDR2 YFSETQ. This CDR3 spans 16 amino acids. The V end was cut by 3 bases, the J end by 7 bases, with 21 bases between. The CDR3 coding sequence is TGCGCCAGCAGCTGGGAGGCGGGATTGGAGGGAAATACGCAGTATTTT. Its translation: CASSWEAGLEGNTQYF.

The V gene is TRBV7-2, the J gene TRBJ2-1; D unresolved. The CDR3 contains 15 residues. V lost 5 bases and J 8 bases, leaving 19 bases between the germline ends. Germline V gene lookup returns CDR1 SGHTA and CDR2 FQGNSA. CDR3 protein: CASSPWSVAVDEQFF. For the CDR3, the DNA is TGTGCCAGCAGCCCCTGGTCGGTAGCCGTCGATGAGCAGTTCTTC.

CDR3 DNA: TGTGCCAGCAGTTTAAACCCGGTCACTGAAGCTTTCTTT. Encoded protein: CASSLNPVTEAFF. The chain joins TRBV27 to TRBJ1-1; D unresolved. V lost 2 bases, J lost 4 bases, and 8 bases lay in between. Germline CDR1 reads MNHEY; CDR2 reads SMNVEV (reference sequence). The CDR3 covers 13 residues.

There are a few counts of this clone. V is TRBV11-3 and J is TRBJ2-3, with TRBD1 matching 8 bases. CDR1 and CDR2 from the germline V gene are SGHNT and YENEEA. The CDR3 contains 14 residues. V shed 1 base, J shed 3 bases, and the junction held 0 bases outside the gene matches. The CDR3 here is CASSLGTGTDTQYF. The CDR3, as DNA: TGTGCCAGCAGCTTAGGGACAGGGACAGATACGCAGTATTTT.

The V gene is TRBV19, the J gene TRBJ1-2; no definite D call. The CDR3 sequence is 9 residues long. From germline, CDR1 is LNHDA and CDR2 SQIVND (reference sequence). V was shortened by 9 bases and J by 4 bases, with 3 bases between the two germline ends. CDR3 DNA sequence: TGTGCCAGCGGCTATGGCTACACCTTC. As protein: CASGYGYTF.

The chain is built from TRBV30 and TRBJ2-5; D perhaps matches TRBD1 (6 bases). Gene TRBJ2-7 matches the end of the DNA better, so the J call may be wrong. The CDR3 loop spans 12 amino acids. The germline V gene has CDR1 GTSNPN and CDR2 SVGIG (reference sequence). This CDR3 reads CALQGTIYEQYF. CDR3 coding DNA: TGTGCCTTACAGGGTACTATTTACGAGCAGTACTTC.

This chain links TRBV18 with TRBJ1-1, with D possibly being TRBD1 (5 bases). CDR1 and CDR2 (germline): KGHSH, LQKENI. CDR3 length: 14 amino acids. V was clipped by 5 bases and J by 4 bases, with 14 bases between them. The CDR3 coding sequence is TGTGCCAGCTCAGTAATCAGGGTTGGCACTGAAGCTTTCTTT. Its protein is CASSVIRVGTEAFF.

V and J are TRBV5-6 and TRBJ1-2; D gene ambiguous. The CDR3 runs 13 residues. Trimming pared 0 bases from V and 6 bases from J, leaving 9 bases between. Germline CDR1 reads SGHDT; CDR2 reads YYEEEE. CDR3 region: CASSLAVLNGYTF. The DNA of the CDR3 is TGTGCCAGCAGCTTGGCAGTTCTGAATGGCTACACCTTC.

The chain is built from TRBV7-9 and TRBJ2-4; D possibly corresponds to TRBD1 (6 bases). V was trimmed by 3 bases and J by 7 bases, leaving 13 bases between them. The germline gives CDR1 SEHNR, CDR2 FQNEAQ (reference sequence). This CDR3 has 14 residues. CDR3 nucleotide sequence: TGTGCCAGCAGCTTTTACAGGGTCGAGAACATTCAGTACTTC. Encoded protein: CASSFYRVENIQYF.

J is TRBJ1-5 and V is TRBV7-8; tentative D call: TRBD1 (6 bases). The germline V gene encodes CDR1 SGHVS and CDR2 FQNEAQ. With 3 bases removed from V and 7 bases from J, the gap between germline ends came to 10 bases. There are 13 residues in the CDR3. CDR3 protein: CASSFHRVQPQHF. CDR3 nucleotide sequence: TGTGCCAGCAGCTTTCACAGGGTGCAGCCCCAGCATTTT.

CDR3 loop: CASSEYSSGSTDTQYF. CDR3 nucleotide sequence: TGTGCCAGCAGTGAATACTCTAGCGGCTCCACAGATACGCAGTATTTT. The chain carries TRBV6-1 and TRBJ2-3, with 7 bases identical to TRBD2. There are 16 residues in the CDR3. From germline, CDR1 is MNHNS and CDR2 SASEGT. V shed 2 bases and J 2 bases; nucleotides not matched to a gene: 7.

The chain joins TRBV6-4 to TRBJ2-1; TRBD2 matches at 13 bases. The V gene end was trimmed by 4 bases and the J gene end by 7 bases; junction bases not matched to a gene: 7. CDR3 size: 16 residues. Germline CDR1 reads MRHNA; CDR2 reads SNTAGT. The DNA of the CDR3 is TGTGCCAGCAGTGTCCGACTAGCGGGGGGTACGAATGAGCAGTTCTTC. This sequence encodes CASSVRLAGGTNEQFF.

J is TRBJ2-2 and V is TRBV30; D is perhaps TRBD1 (5 bases). V dropped 3 bases and J dropped 5 bases, with 16 bases sitting between them. The CDR3 spans 15 residues. Germline V gene lookup returns CDR1 GTSNPN and CDR2 SVGIG (reference sequence). The CDR3 bases are TGTGCCTGGAGGGTCCAGGACAAGGAGACCGGGGAGCTGTTTTTT. This translates into CAWRVQDKETGELFF.

The sample holds a few counts of this clone. This CDR3 is also generated by other DNA sequences in the sample. This chain connects TRBV5-1 to TRBJ2-7; tentatively, D is TRBD1 (6 bases). The length of the CDR3 is 14 residues. The germline V gene encodes CDR1 SGHRS and CDR2 YFSETQ. V was shortened by 0 bases and J by 2 bases, with 9 bases between the two germline ends. CDR3 DNA sequence: TGCGCCAGCAGCTTGGGACAGGCAGCCTACGAGCAGTACTTC. It yields the protein CASSLGQAAYEQYF.

This chain joins TRBV30 and TRBJ1-6, with D possibly TRBD1 on 5 matching bases. With 4 bases removed from V and 6 bases from J, the gap between germline ends came to 16 bases. This CDR3 has 15 residues. Germline-derived CDR1 and CDR2 are GTSNPN and SVGIG (reference sequence). The CDR3 DNA reads TGTGCCTGGACTTTCCCGGACACCTTTAATTCACCCCTCCACTTT. This gives the protein CAWTFPDTFNSPLHF.

This clone has more than one count but fewer than ten. This chain joins TRBV5-1 and TRBJ1-1; D unresolved. Trimming took 0 bases from V and 3 from J, leaving 6 bases between them. Looked up from germline, CDR1 is SGHRS and CDR2 is YFSETQ. The CDR3 runs 13 residues. The CDR3, as DNA: TGCGCCAGCAGCTTGGAACGGGACACTGAAGCTTTCTTT. Protein product: CASSLERDTEAFF. The variable domain in full, with the rest retrieved from reference TRBV5-1 and TRBJ1-1, is KAGVTQTPRYLIKTRGQQVTLSCSPISGHRSVSWYQQTPGQGLQFLFEYFSETQRNKGNFPGRFSGRQFSNSRSEMNVSTLELGDSALYLCASSLERDTEAFFGQGTRLTVV.

The V gene is TRBV6-1, the J gene TRBJ2-7, with 11 bases aligning to TRBD1. Germline CDR1 is MNHNS and CDR2 is SASEGT. Losses at the gene ends were 2 bases for V and 3 bases for J; bases not matched to a gene: 6. This CDR3 spans 16 amino acids. CDR3 nucleotide sequence: TGTGCCAGCAGTGAATCTCCCGGGACAGGGGGCTACGAGCAGTACTTC. Residues: CASSESPGTGGYEQYF.

This chain connects TRBV7-9 to TRBJ2-7, with unresolved D. The CDR3 runs to 11 residues. Germline-derived CDR1 and CDR2 are SEHNR and FQNEAQ (reference sequence). Trimming took off 5 bases at V and 3 bases at J, with 5 bases between the two ends. CDR3 in DNA: TGTGCCAGCAGCCCAGTCTACGAGCAGTACTTC. It specifies CASSPVYEQYF.

The chain has TRBV7-6 and TRBJ1-4; D is ambiguous. Germline values: CDR1 SGHVS, CDR2 FNYEAQ. The V gene lost 6 bases and the J gene lost 3 bases, with 14 bases spanning the gap. This CDR3 is built from 15 residues. The CDR3 protein is CASRPQVWSNEKLFF. CDR3 sequence (DNA): TGTGCCAGCAGACCTCAGGTTTGGTCTAATGAAAAACTGTTTTTT.

For this clone: Other nucleotide sequences from this sample produce the same CDR3. V is TRBV5-1 and J is TRBJ2-3; 9 bases agree with TRBD2. This CDR3 comprises 15 residues. Germline V gene data show CDR1 as SGHRS and CDR2 as YFSETQ. V trimming: 4 bases; J trimming: 6 bases; junction bases outside the gene matches: 9. The CDR3: CASSLSGRLTDTQYF. CDR3 DNA: TGCGCCAGCAGCCTTAGCGGGAGACTAACGGATACGCAGTATTTT.

The rearrangement uses TRBV19 and TRBJ1-2, with D perhaps matching TRBD1 (5 bases). V shed 2 bases and J shed 5 bases, with 21 bases lying between them. The germline gives CDR1 LNHDA, CDR2 SQIVND (reference sequence). CDR3 length: 17 amino acids. The CDR3: CASSIIFEQGRRYGYTF. The DNA for the CDR3 is TGTGCCAGTAGTATAATTTTCGAGCAGGGCAGGAGATATGGCTACACCTTC. Full variable domain (outside the CDR3, taken from reference TRBV19 and TRBJ1-2): DGGITQSPKYLFRKEGQNVTLSCEQNLNHDAMYWYRQDPGQGLRLIYYSQIVNDFQKGDIAEGYSVSREKKESFPLTVTSAQKNPTAFYLCASSIIFEQGRRYGYTFGSGTRLTVV.

The chain's CDR3 is CASSLSGSYEQYF. The CDR3 DNA reads TGTGCCAGCAGTTTGAGCGGGAGCTACGAGCAGTACTTC. The chain links TRBV27 to TRBJ2-7; 8 bases fit TRBD2. CDR3 size: 13 residues. The germline gives CDR1 MNHEY, CDR2 SMNVEV (reference sequence). V gave up 3 bases and J gave up 3 bases; unmatched junction bases: 1.